The rows below give T cell receptor beta chains drawn from one sample of a study of blood T cell repertoires in COVID-19. Data came from immunoSEQ multiplex PCR; TCRdb stores just in-frame clones and leaves some out. Counted here are over 250,000 clones, 80% to 95% occurring once; the ten biggest clones make up more than 0.95%. Sequencing was performed on PBMCs or T cells enriched from blood (not recorded which). These receptors came from a woman under 40 who had recovered from COVID-19. Both conserved end residues are trimmed from each CDR3. Each record gives: CDR3 protein, J gene, V gene.

ASSSPELAGGITGELF | TRBJ2-2 | TRBV11-3
ASSADRGTDTQY | TRBJ2-3 | TRBV5-1
ASSFGTDSTDTQY | TRBJ2-3 | TRBV5-1
ASSYSTSVPRADTQY | TRBJ2-3 | TRBV6-2/TRBV6-3
ASSLIRVATFSYNEQF | TRBJ2-1 | TRBV7-9
ASSSMVRRGKAEQY | TRBJ2-7 | TRBV27
AWRGTFSTNEKLF | TRBJ1-4 | TRBV30
ASRPAGGTGELF | TRBJ2-2 | TRBV5-1
ASSLRLAGPWEQY | TRBJ2-7 | TRBV13
ASSLYAGRGRSGELF | TRBJ2-2 | TRBV28
ASSVDRVNTEAF | TRBJ1-1 | TRBV9
ASSFFGTVGNQPQH | TRBJ1-5 | TRBV28
ASSLPTGGYHNEQF | TRBJ2-1 | TRBV7-8
ASSSSGRAYNEQF | TRBJ2-1 | TRBV28
ASSQAGTTYEQY | TRBJ2-7 | TRBV7-2
ASSRRTGYTLEQY | TRBJ2-7 | TRBV6-2/TRBV6-3
ASSLPDSNTEAF | TRBJ1-1 | TRBV7-2
ATSRDYFLSNEQF | TRBJ2-1 | TRBV15
ASSRQRQNYGYT | TRBJ1-2 | TRBV3-1/TRBV3-2
AISVQANQPQH | TRBJ1-5 | TRBV10-3
ASSVKENLCDYNEQF | TRBJ2-1 | TRBV21-1
SVGGREDYGYT | TRBJ1-2 | TRBV29-1
ATSRDRIGTGGSGYT | TRBJ1-2 | TRBV15
ASSRGNSYEQY | TRBJ2-7 | TRBV27
ASRRKGRGDEQY | TRBJ2-7 | TRBV3-1/TRBV3-2
ASSHSWAGTEAF | TRBJ1-1 | TRBV14
ASSLRYRGTNSPLH | TRBJ1-6 | TRBV27
ASSVGLAGAWDIQY | TRBJ2-4 | TRBV9
ASSLVAGVVYEQY | TRBJ2-7 | TRBV7-8
ASSSGTGLDTGELF | TRBJ2-2 | TRBV27
ASSDPGESSYEQY | TRBJ2-7 | TRBV2
ASSSRLSNDYEQY | TRBJ2-7 | TRBV6-6
ASSRDITYEQY | TRBJ2-7 | TRBV4-3
ASSSTAKRDSPLH | TRBJ1-6 | TRBV6-5
ASSAQLQGNQPQH | TRBJ1-5 | TRBV19
ASSFGSGGEQF | TRBJ2-1 | TRBV11-2
ASSLGAGDGYT | TRBJ1-2 | TRBV7-9
ASSTGTGGFNEQF | TRBJ2-1 | TRBV7-7
ASSQQTGIYEQY | TRBJ2-7 | TRBV3-1/TRBV3-2
ASSLSTGSTDTQY | TRBJ2-3 | TRBV7-3
ASRIDSSGNTIY | TRBJ1-3 | TRBV6-5
ASSSTTETQY | TRBJ2-5 | TRBV7-9
ASSSPQGPHSYEQY | TRBJ2-7 | TRBV7-6